The source of this TCR beta chain is a study of T cell responses to AZD1222 COVID-19 vaccine. Assay used: immunoSEQ multiplex PCR; TCRdb lists only in-frame clones, some missing. The table has around 120,000 clones, about nine tenths seen once. The study's findings and limits: Spike regions recognized by vaccine-associated CD4 TCRs spanned the protein, led by 160-218 and 743-854.

CDR1 is SNHLY and CDR2 is FYNNEI in the germline V gene. The V gene lost 6 bases and the J gene lost 4 bases, with 16 bases spanning the gap. The CDR3 runs to 15 residues. To note about this clone: Its antigen is unidentified.

The V and J genes are TRBV2 and TRBJ2-4; no clear D. The sequencing used peripheral blood, collected on day 0 of AZD1222 vaccination. This sequence originates from an adult in good health. The CDR3, as DNA: TGTGCCAGCAGAGGGCAGGCAACTCTTAAAAACATTCAGTACTTC. This codes for CASRGQATLKNIQYF.